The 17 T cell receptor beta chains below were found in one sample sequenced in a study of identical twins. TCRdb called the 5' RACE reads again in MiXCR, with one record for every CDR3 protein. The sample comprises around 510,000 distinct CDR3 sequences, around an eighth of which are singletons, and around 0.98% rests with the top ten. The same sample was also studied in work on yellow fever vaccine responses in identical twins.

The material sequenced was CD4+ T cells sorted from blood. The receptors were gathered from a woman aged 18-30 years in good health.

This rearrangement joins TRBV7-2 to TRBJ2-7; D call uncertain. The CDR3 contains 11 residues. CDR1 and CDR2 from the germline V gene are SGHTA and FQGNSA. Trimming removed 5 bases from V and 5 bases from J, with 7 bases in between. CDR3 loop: CASSLTDEQYF. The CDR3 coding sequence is TGTGCCAGCAGCCTTACAGACGAGCAGTACTTC.

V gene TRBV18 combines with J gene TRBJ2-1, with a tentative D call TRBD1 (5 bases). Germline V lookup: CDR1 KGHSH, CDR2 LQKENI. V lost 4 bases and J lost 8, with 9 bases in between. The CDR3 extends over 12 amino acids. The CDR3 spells CASSLKQDEQFF. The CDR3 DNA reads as TGTGCCAGCTCACTCAAACAGGATGAGCAGTTCTTC.

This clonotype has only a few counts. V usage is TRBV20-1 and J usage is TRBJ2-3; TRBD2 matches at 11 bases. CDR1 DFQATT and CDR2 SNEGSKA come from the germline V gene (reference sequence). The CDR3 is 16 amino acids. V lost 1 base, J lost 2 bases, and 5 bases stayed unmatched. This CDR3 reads CSARGSGGGHTDTQYF. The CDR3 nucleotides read TGCAGTGCTAGAGGTAGCGGGGGGGGCCACACAGATACGCAGTATTTT.

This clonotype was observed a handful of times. The CDR3 sequence is CSVKLFDEQYF. The CDR3 DNA is TGCAGCGTTAAGTTGTTCGACGAGCAGTACTTC. V gene TRBV29-1 combines with J gene TRBJ2-7; no clear D gene. The CDR3 extends over 11 amino acids. The germline V and J ends were trimmed by 5 bases and 5 bases, with 10 bases remaining between them. Germline V gives CDR1 SQVTM, CDR2 ANQGSEA.

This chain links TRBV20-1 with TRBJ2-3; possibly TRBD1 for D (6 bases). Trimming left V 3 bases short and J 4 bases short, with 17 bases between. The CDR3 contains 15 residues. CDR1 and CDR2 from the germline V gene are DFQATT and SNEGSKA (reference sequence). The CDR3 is CSASPRRQAPDTQYF. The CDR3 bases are TGCAGTGCTAGCCCACGTCGACAGGCACCAGATACGCAGTATTTT.

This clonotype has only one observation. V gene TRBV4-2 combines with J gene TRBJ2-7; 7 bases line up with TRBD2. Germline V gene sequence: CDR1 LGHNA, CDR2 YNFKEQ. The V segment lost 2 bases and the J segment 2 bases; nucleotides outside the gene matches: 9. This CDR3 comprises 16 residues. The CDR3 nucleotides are TGTGCCAGCAGCCAATGGCCTAGCGGCCCCACCTACGAGCAGTACTTC. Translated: CASSQWPSGPTYEQYF.

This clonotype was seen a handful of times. The CDR3 is CASRTRMNTEAFF. CDR3 DNA sequence: TGTGCCAGCAGGACCCGGATGAACACTGAAGCTTTCTTT. This chain connects TRBV7-2 to TRBJ1-1; the D is unclear. Trimming removed 6 bases at V and 0 bases at J, with 8 bases between. The CDR3 extends over 13 amino acids. CDR1 is SGHTA, CDR2 FQGNSA, per germline.

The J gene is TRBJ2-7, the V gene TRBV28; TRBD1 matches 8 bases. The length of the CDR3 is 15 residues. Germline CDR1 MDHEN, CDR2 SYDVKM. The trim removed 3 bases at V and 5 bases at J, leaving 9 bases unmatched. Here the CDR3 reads CASSFLDAGGHEQYF. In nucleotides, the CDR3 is TGTGCCAGCAGTTTCCTTGATGCAGGGGGCCACGAGCAGTACTTC.

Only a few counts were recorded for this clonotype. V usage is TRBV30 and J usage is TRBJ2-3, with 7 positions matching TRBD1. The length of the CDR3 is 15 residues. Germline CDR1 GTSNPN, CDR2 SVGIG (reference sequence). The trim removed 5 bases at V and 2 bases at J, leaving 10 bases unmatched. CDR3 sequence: CAWASGTGATDTQYF. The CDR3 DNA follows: TGTGCCTGGGCCTCCGGTACAGGGGCCACAGATACGCAGTATTTT.

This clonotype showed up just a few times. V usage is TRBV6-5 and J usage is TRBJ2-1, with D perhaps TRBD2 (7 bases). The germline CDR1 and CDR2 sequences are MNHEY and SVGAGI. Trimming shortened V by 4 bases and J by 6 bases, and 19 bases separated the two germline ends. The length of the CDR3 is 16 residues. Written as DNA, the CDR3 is TGTGCCAGCAGTTCATTAGGGGGGGGCTGGGGCAATGAGCAGTTCTTC. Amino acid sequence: CASSSLGGGWGNEQFF.

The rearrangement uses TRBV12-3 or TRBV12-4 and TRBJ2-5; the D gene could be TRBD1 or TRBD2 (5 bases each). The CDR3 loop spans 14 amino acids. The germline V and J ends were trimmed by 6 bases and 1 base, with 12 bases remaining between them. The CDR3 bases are TGTGCCAGCAGCGAGGGACGGCCCCAAGAGACCCAGTACTTC. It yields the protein CASSEGRPQETQYF.

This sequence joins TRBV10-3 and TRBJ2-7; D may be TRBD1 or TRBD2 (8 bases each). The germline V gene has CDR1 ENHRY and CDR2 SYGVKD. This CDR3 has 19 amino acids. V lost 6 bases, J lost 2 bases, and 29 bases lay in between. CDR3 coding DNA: TGTGCCATCAGGAGAAATGGACAGGGTAGAGCGGGAGTGACCTACGAGCAGTACTTC. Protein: CAIRRNGQGRAGVTYEQYF.

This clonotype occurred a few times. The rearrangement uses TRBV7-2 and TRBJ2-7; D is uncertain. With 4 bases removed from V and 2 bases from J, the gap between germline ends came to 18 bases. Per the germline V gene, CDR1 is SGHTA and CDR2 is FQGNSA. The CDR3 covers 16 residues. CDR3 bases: TGTGCCAGCAGCTCATTAGCCCTAGGACCGACCTACGAGCAGTACTTC. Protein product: CASSSLALGPTYEQYF.

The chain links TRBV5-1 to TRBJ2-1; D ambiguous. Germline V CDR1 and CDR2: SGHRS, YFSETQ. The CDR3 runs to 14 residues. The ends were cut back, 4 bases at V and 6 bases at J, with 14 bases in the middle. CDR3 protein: CASSPRQPGNEQFF. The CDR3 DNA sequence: TGCGCCAGCAGCCCTAGACAACCCGGCAATGAGCAGTTCTTC. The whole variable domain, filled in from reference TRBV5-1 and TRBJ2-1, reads KAGVTQTPRYLIKTRGQQVTLSCSPISGHRSVSWYQQTPGQGLQFLFEYFSETQRNKGNFPGRFSGRQFSNSRSEMNVSTLELGDSALYLCASSPRQPGNEQFFGPGTRLTVL.

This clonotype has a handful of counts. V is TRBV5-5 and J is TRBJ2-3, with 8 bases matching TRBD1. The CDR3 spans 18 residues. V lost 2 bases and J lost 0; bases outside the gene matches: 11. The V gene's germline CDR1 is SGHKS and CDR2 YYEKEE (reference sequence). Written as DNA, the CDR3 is TGTGCCAGCAGCTTTGCCGGACAGGGAGGAAGGAGCACAGATACGCAGTATTTT. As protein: CASSFAGQGGRSTDTQYF.

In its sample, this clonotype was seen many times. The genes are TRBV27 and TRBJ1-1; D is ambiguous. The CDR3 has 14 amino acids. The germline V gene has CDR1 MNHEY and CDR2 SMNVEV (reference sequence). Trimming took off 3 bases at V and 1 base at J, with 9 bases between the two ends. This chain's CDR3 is CASSFGLGNTEAFF. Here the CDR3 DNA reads TGTGCCAGCAGTTTCGGGTTAGGGAACACTGAAGCTTTCTTT.

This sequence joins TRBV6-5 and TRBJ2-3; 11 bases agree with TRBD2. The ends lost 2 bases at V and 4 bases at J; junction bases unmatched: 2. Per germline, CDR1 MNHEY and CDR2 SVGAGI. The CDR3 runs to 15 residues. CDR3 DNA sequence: TGTGCCAGCAGTTACCTTAGCGGGAGGGCAGATACGCAGTATTTT. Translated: CASSYLSGRADTQYF.